Sequencing of this T cell receptor beta chain was carried out in a study of shared clonotypes between healthy human individuals. The CDR3 runs 15 residues. The V gene's germline CDR1 is MRHNA and CDR2 SNTAGT. The V and J ends lost 5 bases and 0 bases, in that order; junction bases with no gene match: 2. Overall study findings and caveats: Unshared clonotypes carried lower generation probabilities than those common to all four donors. Sharing across a few donors was seen in around 5% of naive CD4 clonotypes.

With respect to this clone: Its antigen is unknown. Other DNA sequences in this specimen translate into the identical CDR3.

Repertoires were generated with immunoSEQ multiplex PCR, while TCRdb's copy carries only in-frame clones and drops some. Of over a million clones in the sample, roughly 96% were seen once. The chain links TRBV6-4 to TRBJ2-1, with TRBD2 matching over 9 bases. Input material: naive CD4+ T cells sorted from blood. Subset in this sample: CD45RA+ positively selected. The clonotype comes from a man younger than 40 in good health. CDR3 nucleotide sequence: TGTGCCAGCAGTCATAGCGGGAGCTCCTACAATGAGCAGTTCTTC. Translating it yields CASSHSGSSYNEQFF.